This T cell receptor (beta chain) was observed in a study of radiotherapy plus CTLA-4 blockade in lung cancer. Lung cancer patients with chemo-refractory metastatic non-small-cell disease were given focal radiation plus CTLA-4 blockade with ipilimumab. Sequencing was performed with immunoSEQ multiplex PCR; in TCRdb, only in-frame clones are kept and a portion is missing. The table records fewer than 40,000 clones, 75% to 85% of them present only once. CDR3 length: 15 residues. With 8 bases clipped from V and 2 bases from J, the junction kept 8 bases outside the gene matches. Germline values: CDR1 MDHEN, CDR2 SYDVKM. This clone was seen more than once but under ten times. No antigen is known for it. Whole-study results and caveats: How blood T cell clones changed early, along with interferon-beta, reportedly forecast response best. Subsequent to radiotherapy plus ipilimumab, tumor-derived TCR clones underwent expansion in blood.

This specimen consisted of peripheral blood, obtained from a patient treated with radiotherapy plus ipilimumab. The chain joins TRBV28 to TRBJ1-3, with TRBD1 identical over 8 bases. The TCR sequence derives from a human donor with non-small cell lung cancer that progressed on radiotherapy plus ipilimumab. The CDR3 is CASHDRGLTGNTIYF. As DNA, the CDR3 is TGTGCCAGCCACGACAGGGGTTTGACTGGAAACACCATATATTTT.